The rows below give T cell receptor beta chains drawn from one sample of a study of blood T cell repertoires in COVID-19. Repertoires were generated with immunoSEQ multiplex PCR, while TCRdb's copy carries only in-frame clones and drops some. The table includes approximately 300,000 clones, 92% detected once. The sequenced material came from PBMCs or T cells enriched from blood (not recorded which). The origin of the receptors is a woman in her 30s who had recovered from COVID-19. Both conserved end residues are part of each CDR3. A D gene is named only where the DNA matches it firmly. Not every row has a clone size; where given, it reads once, few, many or a size class.

v_gene,d_gene,j_gene,abundance,CDR3nt,CDR3aa
TRBV7-2,NA,TRBJ1-1,NA,TGTGCCAGCAGCCCCCGGGGGGGCCCTGAAGCTTTCTTT,CASSPRGGPEAFF
TRBV5-4,NA,TRBJ2-3,NA,TGTGCCAGCAGCCTACTAAAAGGGAGCGATACGCAGTATTTT,CASSLLKGSDTQYF
TRBV9,TRBD1,TRBJ1-2,NA,TGTGCCAGCAGCCGGGACAGCTTAATTTATGGCTACACCTTC,CASSRDSLIYGYTF
TRBV7-9,TRBD1,TRBJ2-7,NA,TGTGCCAGCATCGAGGGACAGACCTACGAGCAGTACTTC,CASIEGQTYEQYF
TRBV29-1,NA,TRBJ2-1,once,TGCAGCGTTGTGTATAGGGGATCCTACAATGAGCAGTTCTTC,CSVVYRGSYNEQFF
TRBV7-9,NA,TRBJ1-1,NA,TGTGCCAGCAGCTTAGGCCTTCTATCAGGCTGGTACAACCACACTGAAGCTTTCTTT,CASSLGLLSGWYNHTEAFF
TRBV12-5,TRBD1,TRBJ2-7,NA,TGTGCTAGTGGTTTTTGGCCCGGAGAGGGCAGGGGGCTTTGTGACGAGCAGTACTTC,CASGFWPGEGRGLCDEQYF
TRBV4-3,NA,TRBJ2-7,NA,TGCGCCAGCAGCCAAGGCGTCGTTTTGGCCTACGAGCAGTACTTC,CASSQGVVLAYEQYF
TRBV3-1/TRBV3-2,TRBD1,TRBJ1-2,once,TGTGCCAGCAGCCAACGGACAGGGGGAGGCTACACCTTC,CASSQRTGGGYTF
TRBV2,NA,TRBJ1-6,NA,TGTGCCAGCACAGGGTATTATAATTCACCCCTCCACTTT,CASTGYYNSPLHF
TRBV20-1,TRBD1,TRBJ1-6,NA,TGCAGTGCTAGTTCAGGGGGTAATAATTCACCCCTCCACTTT,CSASSGGNNSPLHF
TRBV6-5,NA,TRBJ1-5,NA,TGTGCCAGCAGTTCACGGGGGACGCCCCAGCATTTT,CASSSRGTPQHF
TRBV7-3,TRBD1,TRBJ2-7,NA,TGTGCCAGCAGCTCCGGACAGGGCGAGCAGTACTTC,CASSSGQGEQYF
TRBV5-6,TRBD2,TRBJ2-5,NA,TGTGCCAGCAGCTTGGTGACTAGCGGGGTTGAGACCCAGTACTTC,CASSLVTSGVETQYF
TRBV28,TRBD1,TRBJ1-3,NA,TGTGCCAGCAGTTTTTGGGGACAGCTGAGCTCTGGAAACACCATATATTTT,CASSFWGQLSSGNTIYF
TRBV10-3,NA,TRBJ2-1,NA,TGTGCCATCAGTGGGGACATCAATGAGCAGTTCTTC,CAISGDINEQFF
TRBV18,TRBD2,TRBJ2-1,NA,TGTGCCAGCTCCCGCGGACTAGCGGGAGGCACCAGATCCTACAATGAGCAGTTCTTC,CASSRGLAGGTRSYNEQFF
TRBV27,TRBD2,TRBJ2-1,NA,TGTGCCAGCAGTTTACTCAGAGGGCGGGAGGGGAATGAGCAGTTCTTC,CASSLLRGREGNEQFF
TRBV5-1,NA,TRBJ1-3,once,TGCGCCAGCAGCTCCGGGACTGGGAACACCATATATTTT,CASSSGTGNTIYF
TRBV5-6,NA,TRBJ1-5,NA,TGTGCCAGCAGCTCTCGGTTAACTAGCAATCAGCCCCAGCATTTT,CASSSRLTSNQPQHF
TRBV9,NA,TRBJ1-3,NA,TGTGCCAGCAGCGTAGCCGCGCGGGGCGGAAACACCATATATTTT,CASSVAARGGNTIYF
TRBV11-2,TRBD2,TRBJ2-5,many,TGTGCCAGCACGATGCGGCTAGCGGGGAGGGAGACCCAGTACTTC,CASTMRLAGRETQYF
TRBV28,TRBD1,TRBJ1-5,NA,TGTGCCAGCAGTTCAGCCGGGACAGGGGATGGTCAGCCCCAGCATTTT,CASSSAGTGDGQPQHF
TRBV6-2/TRBV6-3,NA,TRBJ1-1,NA,TGTGCCAGCAGTTACCTGGGAGAGAACACTGAAGCTTTCTTT,CASSYLGENTEAFF
TRBV27,TRBD2,TRBJ2-1,few,TGTGCCAGCAGGGCCCCCTCGGGGAGGGTAACCTACAATGAGCAGTTCTTC,CASRAPSGRVTYNEQFF
TRBV4-1,NA,TRBJ1-4,NA,TGCGCCAGCAGCCAAGGGGGACAAAATTTTGAAAAACTGTTTTTT,CASSQGGQNFEKLFF
TRBV6-6,NA,TRBJ2-5,once,TGTGCCAGCAGTTACGCGGAAGAAGAGACCCAGTACTTC,CASSYAEEETQYF
TRBV4-2,NA,TRBJ1-2,NA,TGTGCCAGCAGCCAAGAACAGGACACCTACTATGGCTACACCTTC,CASSQEQDTYYGYTF
TRBV5-4,TRBD2,TRBJ2-3,NA,TGTGCCAGCAGCTCCGAGATTAGCGGGAGAGCCACAGATACGCAGTATTTT,CASSSEISGRATDTQYF
TRBV29-1,TRBD2,TRBJ2-1,NA,TGCAGCGTTGTACTAGCGGGCCACAATGAGCAGTTCTTC,CSVVLAGHNEQFF
TRBV7-9,NA,TRBJ2-3,NA,TGTGCCAGCAGCTTGGGCGTCGACAGGCGGGATACGCAGTATTTT,CASSLGVDRRDTQYF
TRBV2,NA,TRBJ2-7,few,TGTGCCAGCCTCAAAGCGGCATCCTACGAGCAGTACTTC,CASLKAASYEQYF
TRBV7-2,NA,TRBJ2-6,NA,TGTGCCAGCGGAGACAGCTCTGGGGCCAACGTCCTGACTTTC,CASGDSSGANVLTF
TRBV15,TRBD2,TRBJ2-7,once,TGTGCCACCAGCAGAGAAGGGACTAGCGGGGGAAACTACGAGCAGTACTTC,CATSREGTSGGNYEQYF
TRBV5-1,NA,TRBJ1-4,NA,TGCGCCAGCGGCCAAGGTAGCCGCAATGAAAAACTGTTTTTT,CASGQGSRNEKLFF
TRBV30,NA,TRBJ1-3,NA,TGTGCCTGGAGCGGGTTTGGAAACACCATATATTTT,CAWSGFGNTIYF
TRBV18,TRBD1,TRBJ2-1,NA,TGTGCCAGCTCACCAGTCGGACAGGACAATGAGCAGTTCTTC,CASSPVGQDNEQFF
TRBV13,TRBD2,TRBJ2-1,NA,TGTGCCAGCAGCTACTGGACTAGCGGGAGGGCCCGTCTCTCCTACAATGAGCAGTTCTTC,CASSYWTSGRARLSYNEQFF